The next 23 T cell receptor beta chains were all read from a single sample in a study of shared clonotypes between healthy human individuals. Sequencing was performed with immunoSEQ multiplex PCR; in TCRdb, only in-frame clones are kept and a portion is missing. The sample shows about 2.3 million clones, more than 80% of them seen only once. The sequencing input was naive CD4+ T cells from PBMCs. Subset of the sample: CD45RA+ positively selected. The receptors stem from a young man in good health. Some clones in this sample may be carry-over from other donors' samples.

The gene calls are TRBV28 and TRBJ2-7; D could derive from TRBD1 or TRBD2 (5 bases each). This CDR3 contains 13 residues. Germline CDR1 is MDHEN and CDR2 is SYDVKM. Between the trimmed V and J ends, which lost 4 bases and 6 bases, there was a span of 13 bases. The CDR3 nucleotides read TGTGCCAGCAGTTACGGGGCGGCCGGCGAGCAGTACTTC. The encoded protein is CASSYGAAGEQYF.

About this clone: Other DNA variants within this sample encode the same CDR3. CDR3 bases: TGTGCCAGCAGTTTGGCCCCGAGGGAGCAGTACTTC. Translation gives CASSLAPREQYF. The chain recombines TRBV28 with TRBJ2-7; D is ambiguous. The CDR3 is 12 amino acids. The germline V and J ends were trimmed by 3 bases and 7 bases, with 10 bases remaining between them. Germline CDR1 MDHEN, CDR2 SYDVKM.

This chain joins TRBV11-1 and TRBJ1-1; TRBD1 might be the D (6 bases). V was cut by 7 bases and J by 4 bases, with 16 bases left in between. CDR3 length: 14 residues. Germline assignment: CDR1 SGHAT and CDR2 FQDESV (reference sequence). The DNA for the CDR3 is TGTGCCAGCACCACCGACAGGAGGTTCACTGAAGCTTTCTTT. It yields the protein CASTTDRRFTEAFF.

With respect to this clone: The sample contains more than one DNA sequence encoding this CDR3. The chain combines TRBV19 with TRBJ1-1; maybe TRBD1 (6 bases). The CDR3 covers 13 residues. In germline, CDR1 is LNHDA, CDR2 SQIVND (reference sequence). Trimming shortened V by 7 bases and J by 1 base, and 10 bases separated the two germline ends. The CDR3 coding sequence is TGTGCCAGTAAAAGACAGGCGAACACTGAAGCTTTCTTT. Translating it yields CASKRQANTEAFF.

The genes are TRBV5-1 and TRBJ2-2; possible D gene TRBD2, 5 bases. CDR3 length equals 17 residues. V was cut by 0 bases and J by 3 bases, with 15 bases left in between. Per germline, CDR1 SGHRS and CDR2 YFSETQ. The CDR3 nucleotides are TGCGCCAGCAGCTTGGCCCAAAACCCGGGGTACACCGGGGAGCTGTTTTTT. This translates into CASSLAQNPGYTGELFF.

CDR3 sequence (DNA): TGTGCCAGCAGCGTACGAGCGCAGGGTTTGGTGGCCGGGGAGCTGTTTTTT. Its translation: CASSVRAQGLVAGELFF. The V and J genes are TRBV9 and TRBJ2-2, with D perhaps TRBD1 (5 bases). V dropped 1 base and J dropped 6 bases, with 19 bases sitting between them. CDR1 and CDR2 (germline): SGDLS, YYNGEE. The CDR3 length is 17 residues.

This chain connects TRBV7-9 to TRBJ2-7; possibly TRBD2 for D (5 bases). This CDR3 is 11 amino acids long. V was clipped by 8 bases and J by 5 bases, with 10 bases between them. Germline CDR1 is SEHNR and CDR2 is FQNEAQ (reference sequence). DNA of the CDR3: TGTGCCAGCCGAAACGGGGACGAGCAGTACTTC. This sequence encodes CASRNGDEQYF. Using reference TRBV7-9 and TRBJ2-7 for the parts outside the CDR3, the full variable domain is DTGVSQNPRHKITKRGQNVTFRCDPISEHNRLYWYRQTLGQGPEFLTYFQNEAQLEKSRLLSDRFSAERPKGSFSTLEIQRTEQGDSAMYLCASRNGDEQYFGPGTRLTVT.

The V call is TRBV30, the J call TRBJ2-2, with 7 positions matching TRBD1. V lost 2 bases to trimming and J lost 5 bases; unmatched junction nucleotides: 2. CDR1 and CDR2 from the germline V gene are GTSNPN and SVGIG (reference sequence). CDR3 length: 13 residues. The CDR3 here is CAWSTGVTGELFF. The CDR3 nucleotides read TGTGCCTGGAGTACAGGGGTTACCGGGGAGCTGTTTTTT.

A few counts support this clone. The chain is built from TRBV28 and TRBJ2-2, with D possibly being TRBD2 (6 bases). This CDR3 is 15 amino acids long. Per germline, CDR1 MDHEN and CDR2 SYDVKM. With 10 bases removed from V and 10 bases from J, the gap between germline ends came to 25 bases. The CDR3 loop is CAILPSVGRGEELFF. Written as DNA, the CDR3 is TGTGCCATCCTACCCTCCGTCGGGAGAGGGGAGGAGCTGTTTTTT.

The rearrangement links TRBV12-5 to TRBJ1-1; no firm D call. The CDR3 runs 17 residues. The germline V and J ends were trimmed by 3 bases and 2 bases, with 19 bases remaining between them. Per germline, CDR1 LGHNT and CDR2 FRNRAP. CDR3 amino acids: CASGFPPDGSFNTEAFF. CDR3 nucleotides: TGTGCTAGTGGTTTCCCTCCAGACGGGTCCTTTAACACTGAAGCTTTCTTT.

CDR3 amino acids: CASSEEVGETQYF. The CDR3 coding sequence is TGTGCCAGCAGTGAAGAGGTTGGAGAGACCCAGTACTTC. This chain uses TRBV6-4 with TRBJ2-5, with D unresolved. Germline CDR1 and CDR2: MRHNA and SNTAGT. The CDR3 loop spans 13 amino acids. Trimming removed 3 bases from V and 4 bases from J, with 9 bases in between.

The V call is TRBV11-2, the J call TRBJ1-1; no definite D call. CDR3 length: 13 residues. With 2 bases removed from V and 5 bases from J, the gap between germline ends came to 9 bases. From germline, CDR1 is SGHAT and CDR2 FQNNGV. The CDR3 DNA reads as TGTGCCAGCAGCTTATTACAAGTTACTGAAGCTTTCTTT. This encodes CASSLLQVTEAFF.

The genes are TRBV11-1 and TRBJ2-5; D is ambiguous. The better agreement between TRBJ2-7 and the DNA end casts doubt on the J call. Looked up from germline, CDR1 is SGHAT and CDR2 is FQDESV (reference sequence). This CDR3 has 14 residues. CDR3 loop: CASSFSRGYYEQYF. For the CDR3, the DNA is TGTGCCAGCAGCTTTAGCCGCGGATACTACGAGCAGTACTTC.

V and J are TRBV5-1 and TRBJ2-7; 9 bases map to TRBD2. CDR3 length: 18 amino acids. Germline CDR1 SGHRS, CDR2 YFSETQ. With V trimmed by 0 bases and J by 2 bases, 12 bases remained unmatched. The DNA for the CDR3 is TGCGCCAGCAGCTTGGCTTCCTTGACTAGCGGTGTCCCCTACGAGCAGTACTTC. It specifies CASSLASLTSGVPYEQYF.

The chain combines TRBV7-3 with TRBJ2-2; maybe TRBD2 (5 bases). Germline V gives CDR1 SGHTA, CDR2 FQGTGA. The CDR3 sequence is 14 residues long. The ends were cut back, 6 bases at V and 2 bases at J, with 10 bases in the middle. The CDR3 is CASRPTGNTGELFF. The CDR3 nucleotides are TGTGCCAGCAGACCCACGGGAAACACCGGGGAGCTGTTTTTT.

The genes are TRBV28 and TRBJ1-4; D perhaps matches TRBD1 (5 bases). Germline V lookup: CDR1 MDHEN, CDR2 SYDVKM. The CDR3 spans 16 residues. V was cut by 3 bases and J by 8 bases, with 19 bases left in between. CDR3 nucleotide sequence: TGTGCCAGCAGTTTCCAAACCCAGGGCTTAAGGGAAAAACTGTTTTTT. This sequence encodes CASSFQTQGLREKLFF. The full variable domain, its missing parts supplied by reference TRBV28 and TRBJ1-4, is DVKVTQSSRYLVKRTGEKVFLECVQDMDHENMFWYRQDPGLGLRLIYFSYDVKMKEKGDIPEGYSVSREKKERFSLILESASTNQTSMYLCASSFQTQGLREKLFFGSGTQLSVL.

About this clone itself: This sample includes further DNA sequences coding for the same CDR3. This chain uses TRBV5-1 with TRBJ2-7; tentatively, D is TRBD1 (5 bases). V was cut by 2 bases and J by 0 bases, with 9 bases left in between. The CDR3 totals 14 residues. The germline CDR1 and CDR2 sequences are SGHRS and YFSETQ. For the CDR3, the DNA is TGCGCCAGCAGCTTAAGACAGTCCTCCTACGAGCAGTACTTC. This translates into CASSLRQSSYEQYF.

The V call is TRBV28, the J call TRBJ2-1; no clear D. The germline gives CDR1 MDHEN, CDR2 SYDVKM. The CDR3 extends over 14 amino acids. V was clipped by 7 bases and J by 6 bases, with 16 bases between them. CDR3: CASTSVNSGNEQFF. The CDR3 DNA reads TGTGCCAGCACCTCAGTCAACAGTGGCAATGAGCAGTTCTTC.

V gene TRBV5-8 combines with J gene TRBJ2-7, with 12 bases lining up with TRBD2. Trimming at V came to 3 bases and at J to 0 bases, leaving 4 bases not matched to a gene. Germline CDR1 reads SGHTS; CDR2 reads YDEGEE. CDR3 length equals 16 residues. In DNA, the CDR3 is TGTGCCAGCAGCTCAGGACTAGCGGGGACCTCCTACGAGCAGTACTTC. This gives the protein CASSSGLAGTSYEQYF.

V gene TRBV27 combines with J gene TRBJ1-5; D perhaps matches TRBD1 (5 bases). V shed 0 bases and J shed 3 bases, with 12 bases lying between them. CDR3 length: 16 residues. The germline V gene encodes CDR1 MNHEY and CDR2 SMNVEV (reference sequence). The CDR3 here is CASSLSGGAANQPQHF. DNA of the CDR3: TGTGCCAGCAGTTTATCGGGAGGGGCCGCCAATCAGCCCCAGCATTTT.

To note about this clone: This sample includes further DNA sequences coding for the same CDR3. As DNA, the CDR3 is TGTGCCAGCAGTTACTCGCTCGGCACAGATACGCAGTATTTT. Translation: CASSYSLGTDTQYF. This chain links TRBV6-5 with TRBJ2-3; D is ambiguous. Germline assignment: CDR1 MNHEY and CDR2 SVGAGI. CDR3 length equals 14 residues. Trimming stripped 0 bases from V and 1 base from J, with 5 bases between.

CDR3 sequence: CASSLPGTMNTEAFF. The CDR3 nucleotides read TGTGCCAGCAGCTTACCCGGGACGATGAACACTGAAGCTTTCTTT. This chain uses TRBV11-2 with TRBJ1-1; D possibly corresponds to TRBD1 (5 bases). V dropped 2 bases and J dropped 0 bases, with 10 bases sitting between them. The CDR3 covers 15 residues. Germline values: CDR1 SGHAT, CDR2 FQNNGV.

This chain uses TRBV10-2 with TRBJ2-7, with 9 bases aligning to TRBD1. CDR1 WSHSY and CDR2 SAAADI come from the germline V gene. V lost 8 bases and J lost 0; bases outside the gene matches: 17. The CDR3 has 18 residues. The CDR3 is CASLALISGTGSSYEQYF. The CDR3, as DNA: TGCGCCAGCCTGGCCCTTATCTCCGGGACAGGGAGCTCCTACGAGCAGTACTTC.